A selection of T cell receptor beta chains follows, all from one sample in a study of OX40 agonist ivuxolimab in advanced cancers. TCRdb keeps only in-frame clones here, not all; method: immunoSEQ multiplex PCR. The data contain about 93,000 clones, 94% of them seen just once; the ten biggest clones take up approximately 2.4%. The sequences come from CD4+ or CD8+ T cells sorted from blood, collected in a trial of the OX40 agonist ivuxolimab. These receptors were obtained from an adult with an advanced solid tumor such as melanoma, head and neck, liver or kidney cancer. The conserved cysteine and the conserved F or W are not part of the CDR3 here.

CDR3 length,V gene,J gene,CDR3 protein
13,TRBV5-8,TRBJ1-2,ASSPHGSPPYGYT
12,TRBV7-2,TRBJ1-3,ASSLQGAGNTIY
13,TRBV27,TRBJ2-3,ASSYRPWSTDTQY
10,TRBV10-2,TRBJ2-7,ASRESGYEQY
13,TRBV19,TRBJ2-3,ASSIGAGYTDTQY
12,TRBV27,TRBJ2-7,ASSPSLGPLEQY
10,TRBV10-2,TRBJ1-5,ASSEPYQPQH
11,TRBV30,TRBJ1-6,ASTDFGDSPLH
10,TRBV7-9,TRBJ1-2,ASSLGLNGYT
13,TRBV10-3,TRBJ2-5,AISESDAERETQY
12,TRBV4-1,TRBJ2-7,ASSQEGQSYEQY
14,TRBV5-4,TRBJ2-7,ASSSLLAGDSYEQY
11,TRBV6-6,TRBJ1-5,ASSSVQGQPQH
13,TRBV4-1,TRBJ1-1,ASSQDQGAATEAF
12,TRBV5-1,TRBJ2-7,ASSLGDGSYEQY
11,TRBV11-2,TRBJ2-3,ASSLESTDTQY
14,TRBV13,TRBJ2-3,ASSSGILESTDTQY
11,TRBV5-1,TRBJ2-7,ASSFGLIYEQY
15,TRBV11-2,TRBJ2-1,ASSLDRVLAEYNEQF
12,TRBV13,TRBJ1-2,ATIESGGNYGYT
13,TRBV19,TRBJ1-5,ASSIDGGGRQPQH
12,TRBV27,TRBJ1-2,ASSLGQGAEGYT
16,TRBV2,TRBJ2-5,ASSEILLTSAIQETQY
13,TRBV7-3,TRBJ2-1,ASSPLGAAYNEQF
11,TRBV7-6,TRBJ1-1,ASSLAQGTEAF
13,TRBV4-3,TRBJ1-3,ASSPSLPTGNTIY
16,TRBV11-2,TRBJ2-6,ASSFWPGPEGGANVLT
12,TRBV6-5,TRBJ1-2,ASSYSPAGNGYT
13,TRBV9,TRBJ1-1,ASSVEGTGDTEAF
13,TRBV9,TRBJ2-1,ASSVGDKAYNEQF
13,TRBV19,TRBJ1-2,ASSHRTDLIYGYT
13,TRBV30,TRBJ1-5,AWSVGETGHQPQH
12,TRBV11-2,TRBJ2-5,ASSHWEGEETQY
11,TRBV14,TRBJ2-7,ATRSGSSYEQY
12,TRBV6-6,TRBJ2-3,ASIHRGGTDTQY
10,TRBV10-2,TRBJ1-1,ASSDGDTEAF
11,TRBV27,TRBJ1-4,ASSLVQGGKLF
11,TRBV25-1,TRBJ2-1,ASSDPGYNEQF
15,TRBV4-3,TRBJ2-2,ASSQVLPLTLPGELF
12,TRBV28,TRBJ2-5,ASSFRLAEETQY
12,TRBV30,TRBJ1-6,AWSVVPYNSPLH
11,TRBV29-1,TRBJ2-7,SALGQDSYEQY
11,TRBV5-1,TRBJ2-7,ASSLGQNYEQY
11,TRBV9,TRBJ2-2,ASSVDYTGELF
13,TRBV5-1,TRBJ2-1,ASSLNQGRHNEQF
12,TRBV7-6,TRBJ2-7,ASSLGLAAYEQY
15,TRBV12-5,TRBJ1-3,ASGLPGGFSSGNTIY
13,TRBV4-1,TRBJ1-5,ASSQVGDSNQPQH
13,TRBV5-4,TRBJ1-2,ASSLHGQGNYGYT
13,TRBV7-6,TRBJ2-1,ASSLAPGGSNEQF
12,TRBV28,TRBJ1-5,ASSFSLSNQPQH
12,TRBV7-2,TRBJ2-3,ASPGVLRPDTQY
12,TRBV11-2,TRBJ1-6,ASSRKGNNSPLH
13,TRBV2,TRBJ1-4,ASIIQGEFDEKLF
19,TRBV12-5,TRBJ2-5,ASGLDPPETGTGGNGETQY
16,TRBV9,TRBJ2-2,ASSAKPGLAENTGELF
13,TRBV27,TRBJ2-2,ASRSVAGASGELF